These 7 T cell receptor beta chains were sequenced from one sample in a study of blood T cells in healthy people across ages. Through a sample-barcoded 5' primer and a J-beta primer mix, a second PCR was run for about 7 to 12 cycles. MiXCR, applied by TCRdb to the 5' RACE reads, yields one record per CDR3 protein. Among over 550,000 distinct CDR3 sequences listed, approximately 30% were seen once. Source material: blood. The source of these receptors is a woman older than 75 in good health.

The sample holds many counts of this clonotype. The V call is TRBV7-2, the J call TRBJ2-1; 8 nucleotides match TRBD1. V trimming: 6 bases; J trimming: 7 bases; junction bases outside the gene matches: 11. Per the germline V gene, CDR1 is SGHTA and CDR2 is FQGNSA. The CDR3 has 15 amino acids. DNA of the CDR3: TGTGCCAGCAGTGACCAGGGGGCCGGGCGGAATGAGCAGTTCTTC. The encoded protein is CASSDQGAGRNEQFF.

There are a few counts of this clonotype. This may be a read error, as it is one base from a much larger clone. V gene TRBV20-1 combines with J gene TRBJ2-1, with D possibly TRBD2 on 5 matching bases. The CDR3 spans 11 residues. Germline V gene data show CDR1 as DFQATT and CDR2 as SNEGSKA (reference sequence). With 4 bases removed from V and 10 bases from J, the gap between germline ends came to 11 bases. CDR3 loop: CSANRPGEQFF. The DNA of the CDR3 is TGCAGTGCTAACCGCCCGGGGGAGCAGTTCTTC.

This clonotype occurred many times. This rearrangement joins TRBV29-1 to TRBJ2-7; 11 nucleotides match TRBD1. The germline gives CDR1 SQVTM, CDR2 ANQGSEA. This CDR3 spans 12 amino acids. J was trimmed by 4 bases and V by 6 bases; bases with no gene match: 2. The CDR3 DNA reads as TGCAGCGTCCGGGACAGGGGGTACGAGCAGTACTTC. It translates to CSVRDRGYEQYF.

This clonotype appeared many times. CDR3 in DNA: TGTGCCAGCAGGGGACAGGGATTTAACTATGGCTACACCTTC. Translated, it gives CASRGQGFNYGYTF. The chain carries TRBV6-6 and TRBJ1-2; 9 bases map to TRBD1. The junction had 3 bases not matched to a gene; V was cut back by 6 bases and J by 1 base. Germline V CDR1 and CDR2: MNHNY, SVGAGI (reference sequence). This CDR3 comprises 14 residues.

This clonotype showed up just a few times. This rearrangement joins TRBV27 to TRBJ2-7, with D perhaps given as TRBD1 or TRBD2 (5 bases each). This CDR3 region has 16 residues. V lost 6 bases to trimming and J lost 0 bases, with 18 bases between them. Germline CDR1 is MNHEY and CDR2 is SMNVEV (reference sequence). The CDR3 protein is CASSPGTKPDSYEQYF. CDR3 nucleotide sequence: TGTGCCAGCAGCCCGGGGACCAAACCGGACTCCTACGAGCAGTACTTC.

This clonotype was recorded only once. A much larger clone differs from this one at a single base, so this may be a read error. As the CDR3 is not closed by the conserved phenylalanine or tryptophan, this likely results from a read error. The chain uses TRBV20-1 and TRBJ2-5; 14 positions match TRBD2. CDR3 length equals 18 residues. V was pared by 5 bases and J by 0 bases, with 11 bases of the junction left unmatched. The germline V gene encodes CDR1 DFQATT and CDR2 SNEGSKA (reference sequence). This CDR3 is CSAGQGLAGGMNQETQYS. The CDR3 region has the DNA TGCAGTGCTGGGCAAGGACTAGCGGGGGGAATGAACCAAGAGACCCAGTACTCC.

This clonotype was counted between two and nine times. The chain couples TRBV27 to TRBJ1-4; TRBD1 aligns across 10 bases. The J segment lost 12 bases and the V segment lost 6 bases, leaving 10 bases of the junction unmatched. Looked up from germline, CDR1 is MNHEY and CDR2 is SMNVEV (reference sequence). The CDR3 loop spans 14 amino acids. The CDR3: CASSRGQGRVELFF. CDR3 DNA sequence: TGTGCCAGCAGCCGGGGACAGGGGCGGGTGGAACTGTTTTTT.